These 29 T cell receptor beta chains share one sample of origin, sequenced in a study of control samples from healthy donors and cancer patients. Profiling relied on immunoSEQ multiplex PCR, and the TCRdb table lists in-frame clones only, not all of them. The data show 150,000 to 160,000 clones, over 90% seen once. The sample was blood. These receptor sequences come from a man aged 50 to 60 in good health.

The genes are TRBV12-5 and TRBJ2-5; 7 nucleotides match TRBD2. CDR1 and CDR2 from the germline V gene are LGHNT and FRNRAP. This CDR3 spans 14 amino acids. Losses at the gene ends were 7 bases for V and 1 base for J; bases not matched to a gene: 6. The CDR3 sequence is CASADGTTQETQYF. CDR3 DNA: TGTGCTAGTGCCGACGGGACTACCCAAGAGACCCAGTACTTC.

The chain links TRBV11-2 to TRBJ1-1; 7 bases line up with TRBD1. Germline V CDR1 and CDR2: SGHAT, FQNNGV. The CDR3 consists of 15 residues. V dropped 4 bases and J dropped 5; count of bases not matched to a gene: 10. The CDR3 DNA is TGTGCCAGCAGCTCCCACAGGGGAAGGGAGACTGAAGCTTTCTTT. It encodes CASSSHRGRETEAFF.

This clone appeared a few times. The rearrangement uses TRBV15 and TRBJ2-7; D gene ambiguous. The CDR3 is 14 residues long. Trimming stripped 1 base from V and 7 bases from J, with 14 bases between. CDR1 and CDR2 (germline): LNHNV, YYDKDF (reference sequence). CDR3: CATSRADLPGEQYF. The CDR3 nucleotides are TGTGCCACCAGCAGAGCGGACCTGCCCGGGGAGCAGTACTTC. The full variable domain, its missing parts supplied by reference TRBV15 and TRBJ2-7, is DAMVIQNPRYQVTQFGKPVTLSCSQTLNHNVMYWYQQKSSQAPKLLFHYYDKDFNNEADTPDNFQSRRPNTSFCFLDIRSPGLGDTAMYLCATSRADLPGEQYFGPGTRLTVT.

The rearrangement joins TRBV7-2 to TRBJ2-7; 9 nucleotides agree with TRBD2. Germline V gives CDR1 SGHTA, CDR2 FQGNSA. The CDR3 has 16 residues. V dropped 6 bases and J dropped 7; count of bases not matched to a gene: 16. The CDR3 DNA follows: TGTGCCAGCAGGCCACCCGGAGCGGGGGGAGTGGGGGAGCAGTACTTC. It is translated as CASRPPGAGGVGEQYF.

The chain uses TRBV5-1 and TRBJ1-4; the D is unclear. Germline CDR1 reads SGHRS; CDR2 reads YFSETQ. V lost 0 bases to trimming and J lost 1 base, with 7 bases between them. The CDR3 has 15 residues. DNA for the CDR3: TGCGCCAGCAGCTTGGACGGACTAACTAATGAAAAACTGTTTTTT. Protein: CASSLDGLTNEKLFF.

The genes are TRBV6-5 and TRBJ1-4; 8 nucleotides line up with TRBD1. The CDR3 is made up of 14 amino acids. Germline CDR1 reads MNHEY; CDR2 reads SVGAGI. Trimming at V came to 2 bases and at J to 8 bases, leaving 4 bases not matched to a gene. The chain's CDR3 is CASSYGQGAEKLFF. CDR3 in DNA: TGTGCCAGCAGTTACGGTCAGGGGGCGGAAAAACTGTTTTTT.

The chain links TRBV28 to TRBJ1-1; no definite D call. This CDR3 contains 15 residues. V gave up 3 bases and J gave up 1 base, with 12 bases separating them. Per germline, CDR1 MDHEN and CDR2 SYDVKM. The CDR3: CASSFGGRENTEAFF. CDR3 bases: TGTGCCAGCAGTTTTGGAGGCAGAGAGAACACTGAAGCTTTCTTT.

The chain links TRBV28 to TRBJ1-6; weak D call: TRBD1 (5 bases). V dropped 8 bases and J dropped 0 bases, with 11 bases sitting between them. This CDR3 contains 15 residues. The germline V gene encodes CDR1 MDHEN and CDR2 SYDVKM. The CDR3 region is CASLGRGSYNSPLHF. The CDR3 nucleotides are TGTGCCAGCCTGGGGCGCGGCTCCTATAATTCACCCCTCCACTTT.

The V and J genes are TRBV21-1 and TRBJ2-5; the D call in the table, TRBD1, was not verified against the DNA. TRBV21-1 is classified as a pseudogene. The CDR3 totals 14 residues. The CDR3 sequence is CASSKEGTLETQYF. CDR3 nucleotides: TGTGCCAGCAGCAAAGAAGGGACATTGGAGACCCAGTACTTC.

This clone was recorded a few times. The chain couples TRBV20-1 to TRBJ1-1, with 8 bases identical to TRBD1. CDR3 length equals 11 residues. V was clipped by 3 bases and J by 14 bases; unmatched bases: 8. Per the germline V gene, CDR1 is DFQATT and CDR2 is SNEGSKA (reference sequence). CDR3 coding DNA: TGCAGTGCTAGTCGACAGGGGAATTTCTTCTTT. This translates into CSASRQGNFFF.

The rearrangement links TRBV9 to TRBJ1-1; 9 bases match TRBD1. Trimming cost V 1 base and J 0 bases; bases outside gene matches: 10. This CDR3 comprises 18 residues. CDR1 and CDR2 (germline): SGDLS, YYNGEE. The CDR3 loop is CASSVSQDRGRMNTEAFF. The DNA of the CDR3 is TGTGCCAGCAGCGTATCCCAAGACAGGGGGAGAATGAACACTGAAGCTTTCTTT.

The V and J genes are TRBV12-5 and TRBJ1-5, with unresolved D. The CDR3 consists of 14 residues. Germline V gene sequence: CDR1 LGHNT, CDR2 FRNRAP. Trimming left V 2 bases short and J 1 base short, with 6 bases between. CDR3 DNA: TGTGCTAGTGGTTTGATGAGAAGCAATCAGCCCCAGCATTTT. It is translated as CASGLMRSNQPQHF.

The chain joins TRBV20-1 to TRBJ2-2; a weak D match, TRBD1 (6 bases). The CDR3 sequence is 14 residues long. V gave up 3 bases and J gave up 2 bases, with 10 bases separating them. The germline V gene encodes CDR1 DFQATT and CDR2 SNEGSKA (reference sequence). CDR3 DNA sequence: TGCAGTGCTAGTGGACAGCCCAACACCGGGGAGCTGTTTTTT. Translation gives CSASGQPNTGELFF.

The V call is TRBV5-1, the J call TRBJ2-5; perhaps TRBD1 as D (5 bases). Trimming stripped 1 base from V and 7 bases from J, with 11 bases between. Germline V CDR1 and CDR2: SGHRS, YFSETQ. The CDR3 is made up of 13 amino acids. The CDR3 sequence: CASSLFTGGTQYF. The CDR3 DNA follows: TGCGCCAGCAGCTTGTTCACAGGCGGGACCCAGTACTTC.

The V gene is TRBV5-1, the J gene TRBJ2-1; 8 bases align to TRBD2. Germline V lookup: CDR1 SGHRS, CDR2 YFSETQ. The CDR3 spans 14 residues. V gave up 2 bases and J gave up 5 bases; unmatched junction bases: 3. CDR3 nucleotides: TGCGCCAGCAGCTTTTTAGCGGGGCACAATGAGCAGTTCTTC. Translation: CASSFLAGHNEQFF.

The gene calls are TRBV11-2 and TRBJ2-5; TRBD2 aligns across 15 bases. This CDR3 has 19 residues. The germline V gene encodes CDR1 SGHAT and CDR2 FQNNGV. Trimming cost V 1 base and J 5 bases; bases outside gene matches: 11. The CDR3 is CASSLGGTSGRPNRETQYF. In DNA, the CDR3 is TGTGCCAGCAGCTTAGGGGGGACTAGCGGGAGGCCAAACCGGGAGACCCAGTACTTC.

This chain uses TRBV11-2 with TRBJ2-5; 16 nucleotides line up with TRBD2. The CDR3 contains 16 residues. The J segment lost 5 bases and the V segment lost 4 bases, leaving 4 bases of the junction unmatched. Germline CDR1 is SGHAT and CDR2 is FQNNGV. The CDR3 DNA sequence: TGTGCCAGCAGCTCGGGACTAGCGGGAGGGTATGAGACCCAGTACTTC. The encoded protein is CASSSGLAGGYETQYF.

The chain employs TRBV6-5 and TRBJ2-4; 8 bases align to TRBD1. Germline V gene lookup returns CDR1 MNHEY and CDR2 SVGAGI. CDR3 size: 15 residues. The V segment lost 8 bases and the J segment 7 bases; nucleotides outside the gene matches: 13. The CDR3 DNA follows: TGTGCCAGCCCGTCCCCCGGGACAGGTCTCAACATTCAGTACTTC. As protein: CASPSPGTGLNIQYF.

The V gene is TRBV29-1, the J gene TRBJ2-7, with TRBD1 matching 7 bases. The length of the CDR3 is 14 residues. The germline gives CDR1 SQVTM, CDR2 ANQGSEA. V was pared by 1 base and J by 7 bases, with 10 bases of the junction left unmatched. The chain's CDR3 is CSVEGTGTSGEQYF. The CDR3 DNA reads TGCAGCGTTGAAGGGACAGGCACCTCGGGGGAGCAGTACTTC.

CDR3 sequence reads: CASSSRTANQPQHF. The CDR3, as DNA: TGTGCCAGCAGTTCCAGGACAGCGAATCAGCCCCAGCATTTT. This chain links TRBV6-5 with TRBJ1-5; D is perhaps TRBD1 (6 bases). Germline CDR1 MNHEY, CDR2 SVGAGI. The CDR3 contains 14 residues. The V end was cut by 4 bases, the J end by 4 bases, with 11 bases between.

The chain links TRBV10-3 to TRBJ1-4, with D possibly being TRBD1 (5 bases). The length of the CDR3 is 14 residues. Germline assignment: CDR1 ENHRY and CDR2 SYGVKD. V was clipped by 5 bases and J by 5 bases, with 12 bases between them. CDR3 sequence (DNA): TGTGCCATCAGTAGCGACAGCTCAAATGAAAAACTGTTTTTT. Protein product: CAISSDSSNEKLFF.

This chain joins TRBV7-9 and TRBJ2-7, with a possible D match to TRBD1 (6 bases). Germline V gives CDR1 SEHNR, CDR2 FQNEAQ (reference sequence). Between the trimmed V and J ends, which lost 5 bases and 5 bases, there was a span of 19 bases. The CDR3 totals 15 residues. CDR3 region: CASSPTQGYFHEQYF. The CDR3 nucleotides read TGTGCCAGCAGCCCAACCCAGGGGTATTTTCACGAGCAGTACTTC.

The chain couples TRBV6-2 or TRBV6-3 to TRBJ1-5; 9 bases are shared with TRBD1. Unmatched junction bases numbered 7, after V lost 4 bases and J lost 6 bases. Germline loops: CDR1 MNHEY, CDR2 SVGEGT. The CDR3 extends over 15 amino acids. The CDR3 is CASSSRTGASQPQHF. The CDR3, as DNA: TGTGCCAGCAGTTCCCGGACAGGGGCGAGTCAGCCCCAGCATTTT.

V gene TRBV6-5 combines with J gene TRBJ2-1, with D tentatively TRBD1 or TRBD2 (5 bases each). This CDR3 region has 16 residues. CDR1 MNHEY and CDR2 SVGAGI come from the germline V gene. Trimming pared 4 bases from V and 9 bases from J, leaving 22 bases between. The CDR3 sequence is CASSLESGRLLGEQFF. The CDR3 nucleotides are TGTGCCAGCAGTTTAGAATCGGGACGGCTTTTGGGTGAGCAGTTCTTC.

This CDR3 is CASRRGGSNQPQHF. DNA for the CDR3: TGTGCCAGCCGTCGGGGGGGTAGCAATCAGCCCCAGCATTTT. The V gene is TRBV28, the J gene TRBJ1-5; perhaps TRBD1 as D (5 bases). The CDR3 runs to 14 residues. With 8 bases removed from V and 0 bases from J, the gap between germline ends came to 11 bases. Germline V lookup: CDR1 MDHEN, CDR2 SYDVKM. Drawing the rest from reference TRBV28 and TRBJ1-5, the complete variable domain is DVKVTQSSRYLVKRTGEKVFLECVQDMDHENMFWYRQDPGLGLRLIYFSYDVKMKEKGDIPEGYSVSREKKERFSLILESASTNQTSMYLCASRRGGSNQPQHFGDGTRLSIL.

The count of this clone is one. The chain has TRBV14 and TRBJ2-1, with 8 bases lining up with TRBD2. The V gene's germline CDR1 is SGHDN and CDR2 FVKESK. CDR3 size: 16 residues. Germline trimming cut 3 bases from V and 4 bases from J; bases unmatched to any gene: 8. In DNA form, the CDR3 reads TGTGCCAGCAGCCAGGATCTAGCGGGCACGTACAATGAGCAGTTCTTC. Amino acids: CASSQDLAGTYNEQFF.

This clone was detected a few times. This rearrangement joins TRBV6-4 to TRBJ1-5; D may be TRBD1 (6 bases). CDR1 is MRHNA and CDR2 is SNTAGT in the germline V gene. V was pared by 5 bases and J by 6 bases, with 11 bases between. CDR3 length: 13 residues. CDR3 nucleotide sequence: TGTGCCAGCAGTTACAGGGTGGGTCAGCCCCAGCATTTT. The encoded protein is CASSYRVGQPQHF.

The CDR3 DNA follows: TGTGCCAGCAGTTTCCTCGGCGGGAGGCCATCGGAGACCCAGTACTTC. Its translation: CASSFLGGRPSETQYF. The rearrangement links TRBV28 to TRBJ2-5, with 8 bases lining up with TRBD2. The CDR3 length is 16 residues. The J segment lost 5 bases and the V segment lost 3 bases, leaving 11 bases of the junction unmatched. The germline gives CDR1 MDHEN, CDR2 SYDVKM.

This rearrangement joins TRBV11-2 to TRBJ2-1; TRBD2 aligns across 12 bases. The CDR3 spans 16 residues. Germline loops: CDR1 SGHAT, CDR2 FQNNGV. The ends lost 6 bases at V and 8 bases at J; junction bases unmatched: 11. The CDR3 nucleotides are TGTGCCAGCAGGAATGCCGGGACTAGCGGGTCTTATGAGCAGTTCTTC. Encoded protein: CASRNAGTSGSYEQFF.